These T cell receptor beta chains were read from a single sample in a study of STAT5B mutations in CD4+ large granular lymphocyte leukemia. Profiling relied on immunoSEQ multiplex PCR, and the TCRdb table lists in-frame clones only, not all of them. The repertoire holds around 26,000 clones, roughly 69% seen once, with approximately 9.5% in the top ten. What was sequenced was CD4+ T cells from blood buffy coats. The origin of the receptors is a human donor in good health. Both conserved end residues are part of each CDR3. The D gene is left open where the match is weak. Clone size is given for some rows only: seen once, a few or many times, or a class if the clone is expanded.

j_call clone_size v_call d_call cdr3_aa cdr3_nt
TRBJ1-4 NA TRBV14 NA CASSHVGEKLFF TGTGCCAGCAGCCACGTGGGTGAAAAACTGTTTTTT
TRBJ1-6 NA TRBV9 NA CASSVEGSTYNSPLHF TGTGCCAGCAGCGTAGAGGGGAGCACCTATAATTCACCCCTCCACTTT
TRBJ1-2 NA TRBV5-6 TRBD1 CASSLVDRAIRGYTF TGTGCCAGCAGCTTAGTTGACAGGGCGATACGGGGCTACACCTTC
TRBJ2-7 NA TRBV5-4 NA CASSLARGASSYEQYF TGTGCCAGCAGCTTGGCTCGTGGCGCTAGCTCCTACGAGCAGTACTTC
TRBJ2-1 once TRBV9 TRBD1 CASSPGQGGHNEQFF TGTGCCAGCAGCCCGGGACAGGGGGGACACAATGAGCAGTTCTTC
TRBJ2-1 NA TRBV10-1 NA CASSQGTNPGEQFF TGCGCCAGCAGTCAAGGGACAAATCCTGGTGAGCAGTTCTTC
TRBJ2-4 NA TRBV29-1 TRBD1 CSAYRGAKNIQYF TGCAGCGCTTACAGGGGTGCCAAAAACATTCAGTACTTC
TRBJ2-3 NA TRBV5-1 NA CASSPTGFRTDTQYF TGCGCCAGCAGCCCCACAGGGTTTCGCACAGATACGCAGTATTTT
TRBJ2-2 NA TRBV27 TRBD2 CASSLNPTLASGRNTGELFF TGTGCCAGCAGTTTAAACCCCACCCTCGCTAGCGGGAGGAATACCGGGGAGCTGTTTTTT
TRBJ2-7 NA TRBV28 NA CASSIRQSYEQYF TGTGCCAGCAGCATTAGACAGTCCTACGAGCAGTACTTC
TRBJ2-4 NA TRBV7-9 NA CASSLDRASIQYF TGTGCCAGCAGCTTAGACAGGGCATCCATTCAGTACTTC
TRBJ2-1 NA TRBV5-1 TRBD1 CASSYRTGDNEQFF TGCGCCAGCAGCTATCGGACAGGCGATAATGAGCAGTTCTTC
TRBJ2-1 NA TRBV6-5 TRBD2 CASSYSGRANEQFF TGTGCCAGCAGTTATAGCGGGAGGGCCAATGAGCAGTTCTTC
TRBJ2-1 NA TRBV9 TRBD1 CASSVGTGAYNEQFF TGTGCCAGCAGCGTTGGGACAGGTGCCTACAATGAGCAGTTCTTC
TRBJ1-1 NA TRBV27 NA CASSLSGRAMPDQNTEAFF TGTGCCAGCAGTTTATCCGGGAGAGCGATGCCCGACCAGAACACTGAAGCTTTCTTT
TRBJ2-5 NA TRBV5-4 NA CASSFGETQYF TGTGCCAGCAGCTTCGGAGAGACCCAGTACTTC
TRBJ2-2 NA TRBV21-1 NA CASSNRASGNNEDTGELFF TGTGCCAGCAGCAATAGGGCTAGCGGGAATAATGAGGACACCGGGGAGCTGTTTTTT
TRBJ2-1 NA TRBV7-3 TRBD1 CASSFSTGTGGSEQFF TGTGCCAGCAGCTTTTCGACCGGGACAGGCGGTAGTGAGCAGTTCTTC
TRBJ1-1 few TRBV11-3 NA CASSLDRTEAFF TGTGCCAGCAGCTTAGACCGCACTGAAGCTTTCTTT
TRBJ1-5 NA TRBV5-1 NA CASTWDNAQPQHF TGCGCCAGCACCTGGGATAACGCTCAGCCCCAGCATTTT
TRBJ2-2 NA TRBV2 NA CASSDTTWRAGELFF TGTGCCAGCAGTGATACCACTTGGCGGGCCGGGGAGCTGTTTTTT
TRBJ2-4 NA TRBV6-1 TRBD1 CASTWTGEDIQYF TGTGCCAGCACGTGGACAGGGGAGGACATTCAGTACTTC
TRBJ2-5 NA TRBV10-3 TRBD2 CASGLAESQETQYF TGTGCCAGTGGACTAGCGGAGTCTCAAGAGACCCAGTACTTC
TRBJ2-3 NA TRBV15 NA CATSRDSGDTQYF TGTGCCACCAGCAGAGATTCAGGGGATACGCAGTATTTT
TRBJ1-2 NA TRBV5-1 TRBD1 CASSLNGRGSGYTF TGCGCCAGCAGCTTAAACGGCAGGGGGTCTGGCTACACCTTC
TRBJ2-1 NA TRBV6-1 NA CASSPRYNDEQFF TGTGCCAGCAGTCCCCGGTATAACGATGAGCAGTTCTTC
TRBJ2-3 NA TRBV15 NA CATSRDYRDTQYF TGTGCCACCAGCAGAGATTATAGGGATACGCAGTATTTT
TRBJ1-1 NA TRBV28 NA CASGWGDTEAFF TGTGCCAGCGGATGGGGGGACACTGAAGCTTTCTTT
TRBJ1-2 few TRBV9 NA CASSVEGSAGVGGYTF TGTGCCAGCAGCGTAGAGGGAAGCGCGGGGGTTGGTGGCTACACCTTC
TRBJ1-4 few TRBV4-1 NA CASSLSSRESREKLFF TGCGCCAGCAGCCTCTCTTCCCGGGAGAGTCGGGAAAAACTGTTTTTT
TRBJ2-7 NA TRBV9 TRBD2 CASSVGRLAGEGEQYF TGTGCCAGCAGCGTAGGCCGCCTAGCGGGAGAAGGGGAGCAGTACTTC
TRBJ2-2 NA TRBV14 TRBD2 CASSQIAGSTGELFF TGTGCCAGCAGCCAAATAGCGGGATCCACCGGGGAGCTGTTTTTT
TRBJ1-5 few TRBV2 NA CASSLHRVGQPQHF TGTGCCAGCAGCCTGCACAGGGTGGGTCAGCCCCAGCATTTT
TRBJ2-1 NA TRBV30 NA CAWKAYNEQFF TGTGCCTGGAAAGCTTACAATGAGCAGTTCTTC
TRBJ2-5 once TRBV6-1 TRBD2 CASSEGGTSGGILPGTQYF TGTGCCAGCAGTGAAGGAGGGACTAGCGGGGGGATCCTCCCCGGGACCCAGTACTTC
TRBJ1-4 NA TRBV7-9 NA CASNQLWDGPKEKLFF TGTGCCAGCAACCAACTCTGGGACGGCCCCAAGGAAAAACTGTTTTTT
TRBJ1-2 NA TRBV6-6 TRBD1 CASRAGTGGPSGYTF TGTGCCAGCAGGGCCGGGACAGGGGGACCAAGTGGCTACACCTTC
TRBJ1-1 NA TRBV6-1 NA CASRREMNTEAFF TGTGCCAGCAGGCGGGAGATGAACACTGAAGCTTTCTTT
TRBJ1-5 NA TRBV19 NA CASATRGLSNQPQHF TGTGCCAGTGCCACACGGGGGTTGAGCAATCAGCCCCAGCATTTT
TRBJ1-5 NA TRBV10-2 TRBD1 CASSESRQGFCHF TGCGCCAGCAGTGAGTCACGACAGGGATTTTGTCATTTT